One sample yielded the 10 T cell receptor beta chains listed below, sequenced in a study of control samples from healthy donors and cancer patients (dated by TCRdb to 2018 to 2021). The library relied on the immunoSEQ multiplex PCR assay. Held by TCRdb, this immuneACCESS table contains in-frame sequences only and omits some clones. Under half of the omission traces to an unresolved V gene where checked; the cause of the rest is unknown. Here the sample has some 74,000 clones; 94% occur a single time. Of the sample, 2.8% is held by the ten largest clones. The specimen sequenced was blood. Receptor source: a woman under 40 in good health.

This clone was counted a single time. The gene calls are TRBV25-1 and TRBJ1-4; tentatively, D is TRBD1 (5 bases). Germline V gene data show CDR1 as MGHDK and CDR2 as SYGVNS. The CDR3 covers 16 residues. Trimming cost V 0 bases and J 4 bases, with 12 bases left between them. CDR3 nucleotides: TGTGCCAGCAGTGAATATTTGGCAGGGATTAATGAAAAACTGTTTTTT. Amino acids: CASSEYLAGINEKLFF.

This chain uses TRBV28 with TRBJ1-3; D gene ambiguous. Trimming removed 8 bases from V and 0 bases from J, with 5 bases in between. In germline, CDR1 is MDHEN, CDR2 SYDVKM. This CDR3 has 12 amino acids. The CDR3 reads CASRLSGNTIYF. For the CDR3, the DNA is TGTGCCAGCCGCCTCTCTGGAAACACCATATATTTT.

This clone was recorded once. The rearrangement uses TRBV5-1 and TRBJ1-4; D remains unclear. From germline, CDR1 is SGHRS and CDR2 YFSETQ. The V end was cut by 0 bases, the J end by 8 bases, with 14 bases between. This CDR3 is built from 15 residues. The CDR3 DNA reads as TGCGCCAGCAGCTTGGCCCAAGGCCATCAGGAAAAACTGTTTTTT. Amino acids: CASSLAQGHQEKLFF.

The CDR3 here is CASSQDNPPLEQYF. As DNA, the CDR3 is TGCGCCAGCAGCCAAGATAATCCCCCCCTCGAGCAGTACTTC. The gene calls are TRBV4-1 and TRBJ2-7; no firm D call. The CDR3 runs 14 residues. In germline, CDR1 is MGHRA, CDR2 YSYEKL. V lost 0 bases to trimming and J lost 6 bases, with 12 bases between them.

In nucleotides, the CDR3 is TGTGCCAGCAGCGCAGGGACAGACGGAAACACCATATATTTT. Protein product: CASSAGTDGNTIYF. The chain carries TRBV9 and TRBJ1-3, with 7 nucleotides matching TRBD1. This CDR3 region has 14 residues. Germline V gives CDR1 SGDLS, CDR2 YYNGEE. V was clipped by 3 bases and J by 4 bases; unmatched bases: 4.

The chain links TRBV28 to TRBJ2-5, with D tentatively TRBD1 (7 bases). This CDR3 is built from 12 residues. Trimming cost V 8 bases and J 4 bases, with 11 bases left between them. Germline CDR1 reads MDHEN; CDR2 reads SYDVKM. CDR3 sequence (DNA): TGTGCCAGCCGACAGGGAGGAGAGACCCAGTACTTC. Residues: CASRQGGETQYF.

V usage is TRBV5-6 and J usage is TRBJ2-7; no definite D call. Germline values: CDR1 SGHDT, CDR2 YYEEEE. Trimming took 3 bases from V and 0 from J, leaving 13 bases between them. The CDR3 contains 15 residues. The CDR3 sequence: CASSSTFQSSYEQYF. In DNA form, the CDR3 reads TGTGCCAGCAGCTCGACATTCCAAAGCTCCTACGAGCAGTACTTC.

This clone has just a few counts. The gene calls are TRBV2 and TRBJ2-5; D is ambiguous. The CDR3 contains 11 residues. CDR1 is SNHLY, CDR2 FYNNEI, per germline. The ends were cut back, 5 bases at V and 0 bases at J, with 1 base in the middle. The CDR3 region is CASSYQETQYF. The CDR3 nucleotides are TGTGCCAGCAGTTACCAAGAGACCCAGTACTTC.

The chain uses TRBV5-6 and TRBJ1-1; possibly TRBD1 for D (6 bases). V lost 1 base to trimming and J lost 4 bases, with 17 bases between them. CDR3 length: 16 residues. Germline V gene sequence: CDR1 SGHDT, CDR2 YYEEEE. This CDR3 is CASSLTGTPFVTEAFF. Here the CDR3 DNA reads TGTGCCAGCAGCTTGACCGGGACACCTTTTGTCACTGAAGCTTTCTTT.

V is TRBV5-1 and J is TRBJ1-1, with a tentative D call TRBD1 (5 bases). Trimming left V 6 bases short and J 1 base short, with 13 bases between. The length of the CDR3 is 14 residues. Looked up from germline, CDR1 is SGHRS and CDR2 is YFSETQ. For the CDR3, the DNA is TGCGCCAGCATGGGGGACGGTGGGAACACTGAAGCTTTCTTT. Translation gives CASMGDGGNTEAFF.